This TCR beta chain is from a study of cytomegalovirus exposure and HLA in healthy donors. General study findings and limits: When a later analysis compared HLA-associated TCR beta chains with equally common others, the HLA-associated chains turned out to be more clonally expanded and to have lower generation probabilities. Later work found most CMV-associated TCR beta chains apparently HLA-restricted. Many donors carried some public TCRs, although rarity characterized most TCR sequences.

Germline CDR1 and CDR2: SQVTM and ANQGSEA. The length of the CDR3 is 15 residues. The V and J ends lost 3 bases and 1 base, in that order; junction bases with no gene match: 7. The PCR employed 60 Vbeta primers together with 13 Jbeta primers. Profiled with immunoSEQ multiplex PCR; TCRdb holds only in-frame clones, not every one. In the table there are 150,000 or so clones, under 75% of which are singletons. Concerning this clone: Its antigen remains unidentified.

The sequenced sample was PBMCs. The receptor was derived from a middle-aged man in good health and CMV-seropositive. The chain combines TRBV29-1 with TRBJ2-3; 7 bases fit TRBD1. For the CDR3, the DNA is TGCAGCGTTGATGGGGCAGGGGGTGGCACAGATACGCAGTATTTT. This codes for CSVDGAGGGTDTQYF.